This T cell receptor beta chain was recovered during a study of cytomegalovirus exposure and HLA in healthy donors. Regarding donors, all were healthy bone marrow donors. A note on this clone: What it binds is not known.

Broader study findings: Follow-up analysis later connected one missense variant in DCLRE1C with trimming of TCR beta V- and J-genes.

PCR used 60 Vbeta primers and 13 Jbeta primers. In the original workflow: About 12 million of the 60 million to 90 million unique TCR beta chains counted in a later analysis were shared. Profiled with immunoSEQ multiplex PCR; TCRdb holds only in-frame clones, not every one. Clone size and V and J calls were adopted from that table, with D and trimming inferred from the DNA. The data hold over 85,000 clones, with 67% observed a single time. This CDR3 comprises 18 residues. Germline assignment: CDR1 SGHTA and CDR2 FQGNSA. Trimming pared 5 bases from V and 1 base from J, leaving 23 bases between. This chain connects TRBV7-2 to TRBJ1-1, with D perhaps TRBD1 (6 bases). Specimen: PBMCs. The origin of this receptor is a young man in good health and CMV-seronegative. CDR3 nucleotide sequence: TGTGCCAGCAGCCGGGGAGGTGGCGGGGGCGCCAGGAACACTGAAGCTTTCTTT. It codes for CASSRGGGGGARNTEAFF.